This TCR beta chain was documented in a study of T cell responses to AZD1222 COVID-19 vaccine. Profiled with immunoSEQ multiplex PCR; TCRdb holds only in-frame clones, not every one. Among 85,000 to 90,000 clones listed, about 92% were seen once. In this sample, this clone turned up a few times. CDR1 is WNHNN, CDR2 SYGVQD, per germline (reference sequence). V was clipped by 6 bases and J by 1 base, with 34 bases between them. The CDR3 consists of 22 residues. This receptor was taken from an adult in good health. The chain carries TRBV10-1 and TRBJ1-3, with TRBD1 as a possible D gene (6 bases). The input for sequencing was peripheral blood, taken on day 0 of AZD1222 vaccination. The CDR3 is CASRNRAPTITHLGGSGNTIYF. CDR3 sequence (DNA): TGCGCCAGCAGAAACAGGGCCCCCACAATCACACACCTCGGGGGTTCTGGAAACACCATATATTTT.